This T cell receptor (beta chain) was retrieved from a study of T cells in Graves' hyperthyroidism and ophthalmopathy. Looking at the study overall: Pretreatment peripheral blood was obtained at initial diagnosis.

Germline V lookup: CDR1 DFQATT, CDR2 SNEGSKA (reference sequence). The V segment lost 0 bases and the J segment 1 base; nucleotides outside the gene matches: 9. This CDR3 is built from 17 residues. It was RNA transcripts that yielded the amplified TCR beta CDR3 regions. RT-PCR in the first round (using the HTBI primer set) targeted the TCR CDR3. TCRdb fed the multiplex PCR reads into MiXCR, producing one record per CDR3 protein. The sample shows about 270,000 distinct CDR3 sequences, roughly a quarter of them seen only once. Study-wide points: The model predicted ophthalmopathy a median about 6.6 months before onset.

This clonotype was found many times. Its antigen is still unknown. This sequence was found in a woman in her thirties or forties with Graves' ophthalmopathy. Sequenced sample: blood. V is TRBV20-1 and J is TRBJ2-5, with 9 bases identical to TRBD2. CDR3 residues: CSARDISASGTQETQYF. CDR3 in DNA: TGCAGTGCTAGAGATATATCTGCTAGCGGGACCCAAGAGACCCAGTACTTC.